This T cell receptor beta chain derives from a study of T cell responses to AZD1222 COVID-19 vaccine. The CDR3 runs 14 residues. The V end lost 1 base, the J end lost 4 bases, and 8 bases lay between the germline ends. The germline V gene has CDR1 SGDLS and CDR2 YYNGEE. Clones were sequenced by immunoSEQ multiplex PCR, and TCRdb holds only the in-frame ones, with some missing. The data contain some 54,000 clones, 80% to 90% of them singletons. As for this clone: Its matching antigen is unknown.

Study-level results: Dominant CD4 TCR responses targeted spike regions 160-218 and 743-854. Clonal diversity was possibly underestimated, and the donors were mostly white British, with more females. Seropositive AZD1222 recipients at baseline numbered only five or six.

The sequence came from an adult in good health. The V call is TRBV9, the J call TRBJ2-2, with D unclear. Sequences were derived from peripheral blood, sampled on day 0 of AZD1222 vaccination. The CDR3 sequence is CASSVLSTTGELFF. Here the CDR3 DNA reads TGTGCCAGCAGCGTATTAAGCACCACCGGGGAGCTGTTTTTT.